The sequence of this T cell receptor beta chain was determined in a study of T cells in Graves' hyperthyroidism and ophthalmopathy. Study context: Upon initial diagnosis and before any treatment, peripheral blood was collected. General observations from the study: In the blood, most expanded thyroid clonotypes above 0.001 appeared as well. For ophthalmopathy, model prediction preceded onset by a median roughly 5.9 months.

This clonotype was seen repeatedly, ten times or more. Antigen: not known. What was amplified from RNA transcripts were TCR beta CDR3 regions. The TCR CDR3 first-round RT-PCR relied on the HTBI primer set. TCRdb processed the multiplex PCR reads anew with MiXCR; each CDR3 protein has one entry. The sample has about 420,000 distinct CDR3 sequences, roughly 13% seen once. Exclusion followed for patients with uncontrolled infection, other autoimmune disease, pregnancy or lactation. This receptor was obtained from a woman aged 18-35 years with Graves' hyperthyroidism. The sequencing sample was made of blood.

The CDR3 sequence: CASSSKMGYGYTF. DNA for the CDR3: TGTGCCAGCAGCTCCAAGATGGGTTATGGCTACACCTTC. This chain joins TRBV7-2 and TRBJ1-2; D not certain. The V gene's germline CDR1 is SGHTA and CDR2 FQGNSA. The CDR3 extends over 13 amino acids. Trimming left V 4 bases short and J 5 bases short, with 11 bases between.